The 11 T cell receptor beta chains in this list originate from one sample, sequenced in a study of T cells in Graves' hyperthyroidism and ophthalmopathy (dated by TCRdb to about 2019). The library came from multiplex PCR. Sequenced using an Illumina HiSeq 2000. TCR beta CDR3 regions were amplified from RNA transcripts. The TCR CDR3 was subjected to a first round of RT-PCR using the HTBI primer set and the Qiagen OneStep RT-PCR kit. Clones were called with MiXCR by TCRdb after fastp trimmed the public reads at Q25, and only in-frame beta chains were retained. For every CDR3 protein sequence, its rows merge into one entry that carries the most common genes and DNA. The sample profile shows 500,000 to 800,000 distinct CDR3 sequences; about 14% of them were found once. The leading ten clones occupy around an eighth of the sample. Sequenced input: blood. The receptors come from a woman aged 50 to 60 with Graves' ophthalmopathy.

This clonotype was observed many times. V gene TRBV3-1 combines with J gene TRBJ2-7; possibly TRBD2 for D (5 bases). This CDR3 region has 12 residues. V was clipped by 1 base and J by 4 bases, with 5 bases between them. Germline V gene lookup returns CDR1 LGHDT and CDR2 YNNKEL (reference sequence). CDR3 DNA: TGTGCCAGCAGCCAAGCGGGGTACGAGCAGTACTTC. This encodes CASSQAGYEQYF.

This clonotype occurred a few times. This chain joins TRBV18 and TRBJ1-4; 9 bases agree with TRBD1. CDR3 size: 15 residues. Germline V CDR1 and CDR2: KGHSH, LQKENI. Germline trimming cut 0 bases from V and 5 bases from J; bases unmatched to any gene: 1. The CDR3 nucleotides read TGTGCCAGCTCACCACCCGGGACAGGGAATGAAAAACTGTTTTTT. The encoded protein is CASSPPGTGNEKLFF.

This clonotype was recorded at least ten times. V usage is TRBV24-1 and J usage is TRBJ2-1; 7 bases line up with TRBD1. The CDR3 has 17 residues. Germline lookup yields CDR1 KGHDR and CDR2 SFDVKD. The V gene end was trimmed by 5 bases and the J gene end by 0 bases; junction bases not matched to a gene: 9. The CDR3 DNA reads as TGTGCCACCAGTGCTCTTCGGACAGGTAGCTCCTACAATGAGCAGTTCTTC. It is translated as CATSALRTGSSYNEQFF.

This clonotype has a handful of counts. The rearrangement uses TRBV20-1 and TRBJ2-1; 9 nucleotides line up with TRBD2. Germline values: CDR1 DFQATT, CDR2 SNEGSKA (reference sequence). V gave up 5 bases and J gave up 4 bases; unmatched junction bases: 3. CDR3 size: 13 residues. The CDR3 DNA reads as TGCAGTGCTTCAGCGGGAGGTTACAATGAGCAGTTCTTC. Protein sequence: CSASAGGYNEQFF.

This clonotype was observed many times. The chain combines TRBV5-1 with TRBJ1-2, with D hard to call. Trimming removed 6 bases from V and 4 bases from J, with 13 bases in between. The CDR3 covers 13 residues. Germline V gives CDR1 SGHRS, CDR2 YFSETQ. The CDR3 loop is CASNADSLYGYTF. The CDR3 DNA reads as TGCGCCAGCAACGCCGATTCACTCTATGGCTACACCTTC.

Points on this clonotype: A much larger clone is a single base away; this may be a read error. The V and J genes are TRBV29-1 and TRBJ2-7; 7 nucleotides match TRBD2. Germline V gives CDR1 SQVTM, CDR2 ANQGSEA. The V gene end was trimmed by 7 bases and the J gene end by 4 bases; junction bases not matched to a gene: 16. The length of the CDR3 is 15 residues. CDR3 nucleotides: TGCAGCGCTGCGACTCGGCTAGCGGAGGTATACGAGCAGTACTTC. Protein: CSAATRLAEVYEQYF.

This clonotype was seen at least ten times. CDR3 in amino acids: CASSEILGEQFF. The CDR3 nucleotides read TGTGCCAGCAGTGAGATCCTGGGTGAGCAGTTCTTC. The rearrangement uses TRBV2 and TRBJ2-1; D gene uncertain. This CDR3 has 12 amino acids. The V gene lost 3 bases and the J gene lost 9 bases, with 9 bases spanning the gap. Germline CDR1 and CDR2: SNHLY and FYNNEI.

This clonotype was observed at least ten times. This sequence joins TRBV20-1 and TRBJ2-1, with 11 bases aligning to TRBD2. This CDR3 region has 15 residues. Germline CDR1 DFQATT, CDR2 SNEGSKA (reference sequence). The ends lost 5 bases at V and 5 bases at J; junction bases unmatched: 8. The CDR3 nucleotides read TGCAGTGCTGAAACCGGGACTAGCGGTGACAATGAGCAGTTCTTC. This sequence encodes CSAETGTSGDNEQFF.

The V call is TRBV6-1, the J call TRBJ2-1; D remains ambiguous. The V gene lost 3 bases and the J gene lost 4 bases, with 10 bases spanning the gap. Per the germline V gene, CDR1 is MNHNS and CDR2 is SASEGT. The CDR3 runs 14 residues. This chain's CDR3 is CASSDRWPYNEQFF. CDR3 DNA: TGTGCCAGCAGTGACAGGTGGCCTTACAATGAGCAGTTCTTC.

This clonotype was detected ten times or more. The chain carries TRBV7-2 and TRBJ1-2; TRBD1 matches at 8 bases. Trimming at V came to 7 bases and at J to 3 bases, leaving 7 bases not matched to a gene. The CDR3 loop spans 14 amino acids. Germline assignment: CDR1 SGHTA and CDR2 FQGNSA. CDR3 amino acids: CASKRQGADYGYTF. The CDR3 DNA reads TGTGCCAGCAAACGTCAGGGGGCTGACTATGGCTACACCTTC.

This clonotype has more than one count but fewer than ten. V is TRBV19 and J is TRBJ2-1; D possibly corresponds to TRBD2 (5 bases). CDR1 and CDR2 (germline): LNHDA, SQIVND (reference sequence). This CDR3 is built from 14 residues. The ends were cut back, 5 bases at V and 5 bases at J, with 13 bases in the middle. CDR3 region: CASSVKDSHNEQFF. The CDR3 region has the DNA TGTGCCAGTAGTGTAAAGGACTCACACAATGAGCAGTTCTTC.